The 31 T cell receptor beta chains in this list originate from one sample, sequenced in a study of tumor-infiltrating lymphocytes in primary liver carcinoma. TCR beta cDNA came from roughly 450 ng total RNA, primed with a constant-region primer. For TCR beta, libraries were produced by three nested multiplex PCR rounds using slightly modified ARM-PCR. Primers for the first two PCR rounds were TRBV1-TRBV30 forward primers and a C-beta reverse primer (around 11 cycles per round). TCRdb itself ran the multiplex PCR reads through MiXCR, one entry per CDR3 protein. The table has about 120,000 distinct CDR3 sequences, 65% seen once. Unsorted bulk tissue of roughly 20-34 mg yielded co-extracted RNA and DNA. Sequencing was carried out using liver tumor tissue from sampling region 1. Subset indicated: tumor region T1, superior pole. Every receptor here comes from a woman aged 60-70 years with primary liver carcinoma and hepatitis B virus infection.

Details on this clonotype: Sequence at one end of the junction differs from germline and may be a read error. The CDR3 bases are TGTGCTAGCACCCACGGACTAGGAGAGACCCAGTACTTC. Its protein is CASTHGLGETQYF. V usage is TRBV11-2 and J usage is TRBJ2-5; 7 nucleotides align to TRBD2. Per the germline V gene, CDR1 is SGHAT and CDR2 is FQNNGV. This CDR3 has 13 residues.

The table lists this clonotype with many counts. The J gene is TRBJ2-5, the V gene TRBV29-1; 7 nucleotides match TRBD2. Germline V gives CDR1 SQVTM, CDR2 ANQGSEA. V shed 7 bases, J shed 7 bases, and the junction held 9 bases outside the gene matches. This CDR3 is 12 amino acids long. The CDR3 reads CSARTSRGTQYF. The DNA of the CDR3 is TGCAGCGCCAGGACTAGTCGGGGGACCCAGTACTTC.

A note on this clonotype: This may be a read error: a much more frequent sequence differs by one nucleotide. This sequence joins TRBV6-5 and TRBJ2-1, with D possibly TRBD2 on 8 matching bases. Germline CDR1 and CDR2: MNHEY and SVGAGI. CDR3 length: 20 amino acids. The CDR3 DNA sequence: TGTGCCAGCAGTTACGTAAGGGGGCGCGGAGGCGGGAGGACCTACAATGAGCAGCTCTTC. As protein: CASSYVRGRGGGRTYNEQLF.

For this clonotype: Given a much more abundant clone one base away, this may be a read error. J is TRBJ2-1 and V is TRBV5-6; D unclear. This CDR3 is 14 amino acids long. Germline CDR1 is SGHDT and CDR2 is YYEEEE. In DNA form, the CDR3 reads TGTGCCAGCAACTTGCCACCCTCCTACAATGAGCAGTTCTTC. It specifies CASNLPPSYNEQFF. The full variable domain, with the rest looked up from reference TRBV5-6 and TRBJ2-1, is DAGVTQSPTHLIKTRGQQVTLRCSPKSGHDTVSWYQQALGQGPQFIFQYYEEEERQRGNFPDRFSGHQFPNYSSELNVNALLLGDSALYLCASNLPPSYNEQFFGPGTRLTVL.

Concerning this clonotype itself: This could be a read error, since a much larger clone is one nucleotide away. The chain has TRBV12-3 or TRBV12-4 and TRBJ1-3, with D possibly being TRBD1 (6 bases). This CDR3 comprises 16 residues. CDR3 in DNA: TGTGCCAGCGGTTTCGGAACAGGGCGCTCTGGAAACACCATATATTTT. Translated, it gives CASGFGTGRSGNTIYF.

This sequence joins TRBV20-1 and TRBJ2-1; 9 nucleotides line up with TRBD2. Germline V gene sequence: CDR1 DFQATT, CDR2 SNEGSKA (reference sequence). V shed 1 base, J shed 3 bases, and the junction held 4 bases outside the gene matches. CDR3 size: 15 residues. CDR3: CSARGTSENYNEQFF. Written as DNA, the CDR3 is TGCAGTGCTAGAGGGACTAGCGAGAACTACAATGAGCAGTTCTTC.

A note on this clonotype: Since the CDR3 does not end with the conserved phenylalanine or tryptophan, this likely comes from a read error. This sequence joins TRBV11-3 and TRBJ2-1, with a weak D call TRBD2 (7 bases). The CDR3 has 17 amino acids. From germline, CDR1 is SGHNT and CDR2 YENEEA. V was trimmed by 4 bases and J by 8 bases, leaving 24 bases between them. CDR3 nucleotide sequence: TGTGCCAGCAGCTCCCGGGGGGCGTGGACCATGGGCGATGAGCAGTTCTTA. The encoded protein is CASSSRGAWTMGDEQFL.

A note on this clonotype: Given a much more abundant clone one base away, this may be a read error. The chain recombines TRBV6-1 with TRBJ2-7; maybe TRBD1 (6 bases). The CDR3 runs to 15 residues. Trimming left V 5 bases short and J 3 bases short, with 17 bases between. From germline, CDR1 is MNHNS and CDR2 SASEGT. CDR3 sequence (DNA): TGTGCCAGCAGTCATCTGGCGGTAGGGGGCTACGAGCAGTACTTC. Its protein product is CASSHLAVGGYEQYF.

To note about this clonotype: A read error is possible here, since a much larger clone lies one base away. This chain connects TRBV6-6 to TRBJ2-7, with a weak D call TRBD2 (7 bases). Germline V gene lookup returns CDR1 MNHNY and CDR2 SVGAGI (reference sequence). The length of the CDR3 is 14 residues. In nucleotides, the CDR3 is TGTGTCAGCAGCTCAAATAGGGGGGGTGGGGAGCAGTACTTC. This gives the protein CVSSSNRGGGEQYF.

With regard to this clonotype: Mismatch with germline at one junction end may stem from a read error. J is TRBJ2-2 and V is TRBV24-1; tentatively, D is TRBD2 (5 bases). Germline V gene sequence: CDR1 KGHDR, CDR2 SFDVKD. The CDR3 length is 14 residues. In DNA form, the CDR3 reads TGTGTCACCATGGGAAGCGGATACACCGGGGAGCTGTTTTTT. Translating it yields CVTMGSGYTGELFF.

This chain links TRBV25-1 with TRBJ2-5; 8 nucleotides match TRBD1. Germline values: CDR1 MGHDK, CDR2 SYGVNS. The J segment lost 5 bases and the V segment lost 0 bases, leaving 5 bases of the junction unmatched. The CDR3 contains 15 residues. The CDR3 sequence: CASSEYPRTGETQYF. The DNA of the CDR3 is TGTGCCAGCAGTGAATATCCACGGACAGGGGAGACCCAGTACTTC.

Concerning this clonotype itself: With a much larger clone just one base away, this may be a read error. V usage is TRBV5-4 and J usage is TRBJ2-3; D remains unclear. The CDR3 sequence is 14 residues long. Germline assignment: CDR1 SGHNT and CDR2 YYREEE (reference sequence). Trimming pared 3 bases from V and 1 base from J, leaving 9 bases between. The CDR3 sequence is CASSYELGTDTQYF. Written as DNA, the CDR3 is TGTGCCAGCAGCTATGAACTGGGCACAGATACGCAGTATTTT.

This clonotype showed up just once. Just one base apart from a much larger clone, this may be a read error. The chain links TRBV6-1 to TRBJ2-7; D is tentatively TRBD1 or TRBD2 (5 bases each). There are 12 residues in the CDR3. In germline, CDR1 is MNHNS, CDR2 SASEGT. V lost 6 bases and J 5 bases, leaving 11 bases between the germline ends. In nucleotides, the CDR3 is TGTGCCAGCAGAAGACTGGGACACGAGCAGTACTTC. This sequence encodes CASRRLGHEQYF.

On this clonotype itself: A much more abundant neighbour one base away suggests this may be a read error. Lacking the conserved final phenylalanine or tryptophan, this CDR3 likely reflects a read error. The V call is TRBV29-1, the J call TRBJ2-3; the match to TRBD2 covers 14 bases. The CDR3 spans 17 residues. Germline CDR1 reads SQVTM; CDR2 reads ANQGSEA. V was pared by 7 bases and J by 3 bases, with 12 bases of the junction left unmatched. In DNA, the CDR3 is TGCAGCGCGCCGGGACTAGCGGGAGAAACCCTAACAGATACGCAGTATTTG. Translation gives CSAPGLAGETLTDTQYL.

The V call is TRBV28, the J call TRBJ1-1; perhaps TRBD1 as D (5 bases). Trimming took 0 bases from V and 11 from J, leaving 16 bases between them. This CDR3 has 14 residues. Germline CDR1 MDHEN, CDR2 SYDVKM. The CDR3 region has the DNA TGTGCCAGCAGTTTATGCTGGAGGGGTGGAGGGGCTTTCTTT. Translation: CASSLCWRGGGAFF.

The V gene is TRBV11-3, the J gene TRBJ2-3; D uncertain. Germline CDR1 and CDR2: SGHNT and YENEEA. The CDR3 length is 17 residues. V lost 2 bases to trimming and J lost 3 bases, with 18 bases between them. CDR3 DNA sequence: TGTGCCAGCAGCTTACCGTTTCGACCGCCACGGACAGATACGCAGTATTTT. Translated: CASSLPFRPPRTDTQYF.

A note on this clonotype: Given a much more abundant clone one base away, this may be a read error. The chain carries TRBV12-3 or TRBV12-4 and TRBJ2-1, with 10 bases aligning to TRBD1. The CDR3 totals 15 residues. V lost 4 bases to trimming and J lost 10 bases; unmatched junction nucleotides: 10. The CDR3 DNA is TGTGCCAGCAGTTCCAGGACAGGGGGATGGAGGGAGCAGTTCTTC. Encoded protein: CASSSRTGGWREQFF.

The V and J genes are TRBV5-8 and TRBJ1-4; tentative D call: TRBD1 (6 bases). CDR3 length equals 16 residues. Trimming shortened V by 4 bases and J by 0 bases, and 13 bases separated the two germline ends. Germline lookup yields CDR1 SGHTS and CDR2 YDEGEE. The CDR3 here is CASSPGTIPTNEKLFF. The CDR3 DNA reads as TGTGCCAGCAGCCCGGGGACAATACCAACTAATGAAAAACTGTTTTTT.

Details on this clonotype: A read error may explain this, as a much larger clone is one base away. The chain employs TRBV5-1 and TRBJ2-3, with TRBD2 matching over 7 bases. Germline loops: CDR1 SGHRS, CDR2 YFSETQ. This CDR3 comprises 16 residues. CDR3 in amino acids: CASSLGGGGGTGTQYF. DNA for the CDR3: TGCGCCAGCAGCTTGGGCGGGGGAGGCGGCACAGGTACGCAGTATTTT.

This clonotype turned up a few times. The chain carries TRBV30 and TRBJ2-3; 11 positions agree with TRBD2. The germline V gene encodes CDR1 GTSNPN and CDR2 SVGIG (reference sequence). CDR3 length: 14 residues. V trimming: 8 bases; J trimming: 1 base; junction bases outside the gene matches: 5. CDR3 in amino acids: CAGGTSGGTDTQYF. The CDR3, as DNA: TGTGCCGGCGGGACTAGCGGCGGCACAGATACGCAGTATTTT.

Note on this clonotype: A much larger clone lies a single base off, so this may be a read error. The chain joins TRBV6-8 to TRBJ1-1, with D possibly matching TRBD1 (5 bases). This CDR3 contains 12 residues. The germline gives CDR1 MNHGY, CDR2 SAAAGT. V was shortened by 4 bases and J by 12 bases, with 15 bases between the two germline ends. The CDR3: CASSCPRDWTFF. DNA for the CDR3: TGTGCCAGCAGTTGCCCCAGGGATTGGACTTTCTTT.

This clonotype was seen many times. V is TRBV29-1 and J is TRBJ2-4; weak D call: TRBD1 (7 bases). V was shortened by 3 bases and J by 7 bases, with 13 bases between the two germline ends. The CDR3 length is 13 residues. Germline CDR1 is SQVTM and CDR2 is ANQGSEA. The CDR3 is CSVDGQGGNIQYF. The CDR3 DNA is TGCAGCGTTGATGGCCAGGGGGGTAACATTCAGTACTTC.

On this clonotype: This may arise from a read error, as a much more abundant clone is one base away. This CDR3 is CARSSRTSGRSRETQYF. CDR3 DNA sequence: TGTGCCAGAAGCTCCCGGACTAGCGGGAGGAGTAGGGAGACCCAGTACTTC. The chain employs TRBV13 and TRBJ2-5; 14 bases are shared with TRBD2. CDR1 is PRHDT and CDR2 is FYEKMQ in the germline V gene (reference sequence). The length of the CDR3 is 17 residues.

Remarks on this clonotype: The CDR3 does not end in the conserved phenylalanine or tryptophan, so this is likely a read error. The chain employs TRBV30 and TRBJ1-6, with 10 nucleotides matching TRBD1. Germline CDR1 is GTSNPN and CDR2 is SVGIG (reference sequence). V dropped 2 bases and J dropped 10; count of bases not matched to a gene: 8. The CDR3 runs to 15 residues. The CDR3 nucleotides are TGTGCCTGGAGTAGAACGACAGGGGGCTGGTCACCCCTCCACTCT. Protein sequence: CAWSRTTGGWSPLHS.

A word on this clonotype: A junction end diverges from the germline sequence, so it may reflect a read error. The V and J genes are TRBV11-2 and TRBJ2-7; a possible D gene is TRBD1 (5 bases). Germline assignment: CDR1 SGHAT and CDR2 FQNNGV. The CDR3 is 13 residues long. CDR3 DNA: TGTACCAGCAGCTGGGGCAAACCCTACGAGCACTACTTC. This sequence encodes CTSSWGKPYEHYF.

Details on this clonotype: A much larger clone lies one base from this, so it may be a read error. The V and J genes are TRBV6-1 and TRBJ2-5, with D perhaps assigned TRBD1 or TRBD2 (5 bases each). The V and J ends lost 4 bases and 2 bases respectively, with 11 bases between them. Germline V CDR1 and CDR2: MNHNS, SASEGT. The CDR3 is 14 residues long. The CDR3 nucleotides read TGTGCCAGCAGTGTGGGGACGCTGCAAGAGACCCAGTACTTC. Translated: CASSVGTLQETQYF.

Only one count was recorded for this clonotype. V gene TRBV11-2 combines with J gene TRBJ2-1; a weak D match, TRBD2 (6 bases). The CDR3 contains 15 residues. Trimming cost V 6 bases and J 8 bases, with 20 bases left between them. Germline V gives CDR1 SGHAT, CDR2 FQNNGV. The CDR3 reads CASRQTSGASYEQFF. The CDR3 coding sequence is TGTGCCAGCAGGCAGACTAGTGGGGCTTCCTATGAGCAGTTCTTC. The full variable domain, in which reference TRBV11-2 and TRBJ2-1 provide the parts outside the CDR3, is EAGVAQSPRYKIIEKRQSVAFWCNPISGHATLYWYQQILGQGPKLLIQFQNNGVVDDSQLPKDRFSAERLKGVDSTLKIQPAKLEDSAVYLCASRQTSGASYEQFFGPGTRLTVL.

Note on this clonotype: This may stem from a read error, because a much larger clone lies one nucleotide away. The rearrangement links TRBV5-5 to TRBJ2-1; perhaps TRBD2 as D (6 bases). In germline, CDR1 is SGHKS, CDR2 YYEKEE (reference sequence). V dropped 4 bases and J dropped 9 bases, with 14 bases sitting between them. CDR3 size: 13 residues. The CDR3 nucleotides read TGTGCCAGCAGCAAGGACTGGAGGGGTGAGCAGTTCTTC. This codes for CASSKDWRGEQFF.

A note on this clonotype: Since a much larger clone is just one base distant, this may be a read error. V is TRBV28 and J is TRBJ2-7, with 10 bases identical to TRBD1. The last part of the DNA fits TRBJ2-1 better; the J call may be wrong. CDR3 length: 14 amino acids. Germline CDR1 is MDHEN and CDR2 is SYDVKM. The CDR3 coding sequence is TGTGCCAGCAGTTCGACAGGGGGCTTCGGGGAGCAGTTCTTC. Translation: CASSSTGGFGEQFF.

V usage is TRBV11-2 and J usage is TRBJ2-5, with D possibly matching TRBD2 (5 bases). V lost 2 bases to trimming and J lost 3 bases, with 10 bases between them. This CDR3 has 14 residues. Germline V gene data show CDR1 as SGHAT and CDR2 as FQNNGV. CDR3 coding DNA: TGTGCCAGCAGCTTATACCAAGCGGAAGAGACCCAGTACTTC. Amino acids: CASSLYQAEETQYF.

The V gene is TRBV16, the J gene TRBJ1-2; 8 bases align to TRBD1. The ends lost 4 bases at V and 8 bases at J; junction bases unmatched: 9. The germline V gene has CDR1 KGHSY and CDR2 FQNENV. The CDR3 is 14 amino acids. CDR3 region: CASSREDRVDGYTF. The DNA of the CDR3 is TGTGCCAGCAGCCGGGAGGACAGGGTAGACGGCTACACCTTC.